This TCR beta chain appears in the sequencing data of a study of blood T cells in healthy people across ages. This CDR3 contains 16 residues. Germline V gene sequence: CDR1 MNHEY, CDR2 SMNVEV (reference sequence). V was pared by 8 bases and J by 4 bases, with 21 bases between. A J-beta primer mix and a sample-barcoded 5' primer were used in a second PCR of roughly 6 to 11 cycles. MiXCR, applied by TCRdb to the 5' RACE reads, yields one record per CDR3 protein. The sample consists of over a million distinct CDR3 sequences, more than 35% of them appearing once. Sequenced: blood. V is TRBV27 and J is TRBJ2-1, with D perhaps TRBD1 (6 bases). The receptor was isolated from a woman aged 60-75 years in good health. CDR3 amino acids: CASSMTLRGPYNEQFF. CDR3 in DNA: TGTGCCAGCTCTATGACCCTCAGGGGCCCGTACAATGAGCAGTTCTTC.